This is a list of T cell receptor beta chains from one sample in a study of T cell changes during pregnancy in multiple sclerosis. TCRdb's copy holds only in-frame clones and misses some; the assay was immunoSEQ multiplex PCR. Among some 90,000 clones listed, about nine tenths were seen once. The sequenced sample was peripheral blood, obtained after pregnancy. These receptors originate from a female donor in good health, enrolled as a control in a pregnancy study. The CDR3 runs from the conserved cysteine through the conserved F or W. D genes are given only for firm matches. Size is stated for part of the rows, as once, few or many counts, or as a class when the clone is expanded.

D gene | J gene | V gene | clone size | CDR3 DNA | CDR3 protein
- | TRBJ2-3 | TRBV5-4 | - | TGTGCCAGCAGCTACAGGGAAGATACGCAGTATTTT | CASSYREDTQYF
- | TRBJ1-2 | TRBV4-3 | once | TGCGCCAGCAGCCCCCTGGGGGGACCAAACTATGGCTACACCTTC | CASSPLGGPNYGYTF
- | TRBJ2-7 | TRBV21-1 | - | TGTGCCAGCAGCAAAAAAATCAGACAGGACGCCTACGAGCAGTACTTC | CASSKKIRQDAYEQYF
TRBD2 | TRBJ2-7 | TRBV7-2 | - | TGTGCCAGCAGCTCGCAGGCCGCGGGGGGCCCCTACGAGCAGTACTTC | CASSSQAAGGPYEQYF
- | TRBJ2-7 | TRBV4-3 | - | TGCGCCAGCAGCCAAGAGGTAAGCTCTTTCTCCTACGAGCAGTACTTC | CASSQEVSSFSYEQYF
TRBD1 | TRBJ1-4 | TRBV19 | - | TGTGCCAGTAGTATTTTTCTAGGGACAGCCATCAAGGAACTGTTTTTT | CASSIFLGTAIKELFF
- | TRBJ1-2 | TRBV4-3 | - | TGCGCCAGCAGCCATGATAGGGACACCCCGGGGGGCTACACCTTC | CASSHDRDTPGGYTF
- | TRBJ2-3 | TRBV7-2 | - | TGTGCCAGCAGCTTAGATAGATCCACAGATACGCAGTATTTT | CASSLDRSTDTQYF
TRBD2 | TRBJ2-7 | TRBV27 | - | TGTGCCAGCAGTTCAAGCGGGGGTGCTCCCTACGAGCAGTACTTC | CASSSSGGAPYEQYF
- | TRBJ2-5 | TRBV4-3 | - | TGCGCCAGCAGCCAAGATCTCTTTTCAGGGGTAGGTGAGCAGTACTTC | CASSQDLFSGVGEQYF
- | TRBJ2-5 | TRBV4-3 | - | TGCGCCAGCAGCCAAACCAGGGGCTGGGGGGAGACCCAGTACTTC | CASSQTRGWGETQYF
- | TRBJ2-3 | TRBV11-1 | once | TGTGCCAGCAGCTTAGCGCTGGCGGGGAGCCAGGATACGCAGTATTTT | CASSLALAGSQDTQYF
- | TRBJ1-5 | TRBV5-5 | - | TGTGCCAGCAGCTTGGAGCATAGCAATCAGCCCCAGCATTTT | CASSLEHSNQPQHF
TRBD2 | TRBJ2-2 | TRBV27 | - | TGTGCCAGCCACCTAGCGGGGGGGCTTGCCGGGGAGCTGTTTTTT | CASHLAGGLAGELFF
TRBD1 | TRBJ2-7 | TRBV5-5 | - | TGTGCCAGCAGCCGGGACAGGGTCTACGAGCAGTACTTC | CASSRDRVYEQYF
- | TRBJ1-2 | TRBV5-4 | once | TGTGCCAGCAGCTTGGCCGTGGTGGAGGGTGCTGGCTACACCTTC | CASSLAVVEGAGYTF
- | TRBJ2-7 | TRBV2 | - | TGTGCCAGCAGTGAAAGTCGGACTCTCGTGCGTCGTTACGAGCAGTACTTC | CASSESRTLVRRYEQYF
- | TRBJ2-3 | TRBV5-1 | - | TGCGCCAGCAGCTTCGGGTCGGCTAGCACAGATACGCAGTATTTT | CASSFGSASTDTQYF
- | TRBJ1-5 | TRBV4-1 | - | TGCGCCAGCAGCCAAGATGGGCAGGGCTTCACCCCCCAGCATTTT | CASSQDGQGFTPQHF
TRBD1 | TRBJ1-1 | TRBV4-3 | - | TGCGCCAGCAGCCAAGGGGACAGCCTTCCGAACACTGAAGCTTTCTTT | CASSQGDSLPNTEAFF
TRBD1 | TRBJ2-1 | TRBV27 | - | TGTGCCAGCAGTTTACTCCCGGGACAGGTGAAGGATGAGCAGTTCTTC | CASSLLPGQVKDEQFF
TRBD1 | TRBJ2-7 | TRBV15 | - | TGTGCCACCAGCAGGACAGGGGGCCACGAGCAGTACTTC | CATSRTGGHEQYF
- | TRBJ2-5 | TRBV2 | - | TGTGCCAGCAGTGAAGACGGATCTAGCCCAGAGACCCAGTACTTC | CASSEDGSSPETQYF
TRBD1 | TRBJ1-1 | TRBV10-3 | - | TGTGCCATCAGAGAGGGGCAGGGGGTTGACACTGAAGCTTTCTTT | CAIREGQGVDTEAFF
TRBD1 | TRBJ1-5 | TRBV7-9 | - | TGTGCCAGCAGCTCCAGGACAGGGAAGGGGCGTAATCAGCCCCAGCATTTT | CASSSRTGKGRNQPQHF